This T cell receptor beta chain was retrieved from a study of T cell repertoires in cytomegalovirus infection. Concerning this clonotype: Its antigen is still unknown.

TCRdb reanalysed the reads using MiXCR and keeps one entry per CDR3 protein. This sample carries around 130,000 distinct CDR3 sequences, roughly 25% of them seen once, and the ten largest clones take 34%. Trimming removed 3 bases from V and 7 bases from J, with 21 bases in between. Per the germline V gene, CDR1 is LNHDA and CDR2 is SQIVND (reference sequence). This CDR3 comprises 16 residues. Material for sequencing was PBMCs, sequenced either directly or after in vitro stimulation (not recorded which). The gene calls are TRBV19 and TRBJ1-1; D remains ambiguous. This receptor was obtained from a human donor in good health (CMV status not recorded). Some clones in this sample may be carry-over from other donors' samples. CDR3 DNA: TGTGCCAGTAGTATTCGTCCGATGAATCAACTTCATGAAGCTTTCTTT. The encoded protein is CASSIRPMNQLHEAFF.